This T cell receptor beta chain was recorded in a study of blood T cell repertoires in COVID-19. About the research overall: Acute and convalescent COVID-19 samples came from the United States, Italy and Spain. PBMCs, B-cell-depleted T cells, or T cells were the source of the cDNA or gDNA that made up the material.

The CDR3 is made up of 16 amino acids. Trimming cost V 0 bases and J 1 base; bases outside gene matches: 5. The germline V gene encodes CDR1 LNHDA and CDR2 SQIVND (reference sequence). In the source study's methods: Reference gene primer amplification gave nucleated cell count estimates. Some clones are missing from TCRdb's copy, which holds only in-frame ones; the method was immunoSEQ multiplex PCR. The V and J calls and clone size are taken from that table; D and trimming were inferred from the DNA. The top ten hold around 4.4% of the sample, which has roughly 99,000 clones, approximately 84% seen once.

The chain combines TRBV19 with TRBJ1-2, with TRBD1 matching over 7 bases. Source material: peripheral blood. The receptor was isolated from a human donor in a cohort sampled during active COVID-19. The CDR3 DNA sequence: TGTGCCAGTAGTATAGACGCGGGACAGTTTAACTATGGCTACACCTTC. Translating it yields CASSIDAGQFNYGYTF.